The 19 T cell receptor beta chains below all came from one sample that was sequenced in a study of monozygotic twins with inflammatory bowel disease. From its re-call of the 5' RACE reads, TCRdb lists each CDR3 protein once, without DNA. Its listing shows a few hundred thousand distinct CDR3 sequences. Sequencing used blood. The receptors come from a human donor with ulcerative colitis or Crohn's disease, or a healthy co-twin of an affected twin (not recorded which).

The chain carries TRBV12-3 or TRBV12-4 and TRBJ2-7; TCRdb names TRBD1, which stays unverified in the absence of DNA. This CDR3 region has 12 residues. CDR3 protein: CASSYRTYEQYF.

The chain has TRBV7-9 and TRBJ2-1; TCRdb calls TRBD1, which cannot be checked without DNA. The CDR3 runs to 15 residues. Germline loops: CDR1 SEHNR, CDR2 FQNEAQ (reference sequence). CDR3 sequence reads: CASSFPGRETNEQFF. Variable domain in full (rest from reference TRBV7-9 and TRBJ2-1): DTGVSQNPRHKITKRGQNVTFRCDPISEHNRLYWYRQTLGQGPEFLTYFQNEAQLEKSRLLSDRFSAERPKGSFSTLEIQRTEQGDSAMYLCASSFPGRETNEQFFGPGTRLTVL.

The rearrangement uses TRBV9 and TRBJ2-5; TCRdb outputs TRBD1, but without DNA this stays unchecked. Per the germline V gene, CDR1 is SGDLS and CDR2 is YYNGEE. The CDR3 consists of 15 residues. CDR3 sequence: CASSVGTARTETQYF.

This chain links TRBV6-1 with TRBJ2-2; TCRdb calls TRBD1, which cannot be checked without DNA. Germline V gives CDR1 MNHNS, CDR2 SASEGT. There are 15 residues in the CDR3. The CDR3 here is CASSGEIGVAGELFF.

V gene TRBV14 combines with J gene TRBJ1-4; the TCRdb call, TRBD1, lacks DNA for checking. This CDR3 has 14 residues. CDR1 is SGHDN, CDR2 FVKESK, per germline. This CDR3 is CASSYDRLGEKLFF.

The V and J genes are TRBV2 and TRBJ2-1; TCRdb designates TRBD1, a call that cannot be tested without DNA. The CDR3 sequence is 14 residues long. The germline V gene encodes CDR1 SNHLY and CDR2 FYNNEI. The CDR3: CASGTGGPYNEQFF.

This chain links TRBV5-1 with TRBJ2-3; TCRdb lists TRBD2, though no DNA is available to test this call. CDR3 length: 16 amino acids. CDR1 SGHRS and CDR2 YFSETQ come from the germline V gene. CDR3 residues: CASHRGPSNPTDTQYF.

CDR3 amino acids: CASTRGGSYNEQFF. The chain recombines TRBV6-1 with TRBJ2-1. Germline lookup yields CDR1 MNHNS and CDR2 SASEGT. The CDR3 is made up of 14 amino acids.

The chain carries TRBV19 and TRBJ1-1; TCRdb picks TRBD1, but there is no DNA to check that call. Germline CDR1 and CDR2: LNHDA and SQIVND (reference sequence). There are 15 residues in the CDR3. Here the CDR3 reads CASSISQGMNTEAFF.

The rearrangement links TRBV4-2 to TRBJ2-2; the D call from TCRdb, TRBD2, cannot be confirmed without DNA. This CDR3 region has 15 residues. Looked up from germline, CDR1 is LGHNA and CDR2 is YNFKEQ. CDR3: CASSQVEGLAGELFF.

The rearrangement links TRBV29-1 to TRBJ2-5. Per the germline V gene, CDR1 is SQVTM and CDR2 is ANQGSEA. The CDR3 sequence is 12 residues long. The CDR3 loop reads CSALLYLETQYF.

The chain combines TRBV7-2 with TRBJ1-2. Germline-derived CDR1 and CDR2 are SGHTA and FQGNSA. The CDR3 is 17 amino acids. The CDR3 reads CASSLESGEVGIYGYTF.

The CDR3 loop is CASSTRRNYGYTF. The chain links TRBV6-2 or TRBV6-3 to TRBJ1-2. Looked up from germline, CDR1 is MNHEY and CDR2 is SVGEGT. This CDR3 is built from 13 residues.

The CDR3: CASWRSGELFF. V is TRBV12-3 or TRBV12-4 and J is TRBJ2-2; lacking DNA, the TRBD2 call made by TCRdb goes unchecked. The CDR3 loop spans 11 amino acids.

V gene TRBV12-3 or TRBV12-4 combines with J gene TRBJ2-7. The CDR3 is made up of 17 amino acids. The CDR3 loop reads CASRKRTTDLKSYEQYF.

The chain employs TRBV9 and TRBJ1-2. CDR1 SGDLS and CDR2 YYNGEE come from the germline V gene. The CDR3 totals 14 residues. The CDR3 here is CASPDGLTNYGYTF.

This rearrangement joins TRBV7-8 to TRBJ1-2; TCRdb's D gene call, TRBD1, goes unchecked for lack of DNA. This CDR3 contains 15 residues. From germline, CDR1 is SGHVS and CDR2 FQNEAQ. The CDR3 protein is CASSSKDNRNYGYTF.

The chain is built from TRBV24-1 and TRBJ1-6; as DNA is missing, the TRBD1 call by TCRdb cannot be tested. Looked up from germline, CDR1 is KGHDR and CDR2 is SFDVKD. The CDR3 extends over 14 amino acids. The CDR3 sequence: CATNHGAHGSPLHF.

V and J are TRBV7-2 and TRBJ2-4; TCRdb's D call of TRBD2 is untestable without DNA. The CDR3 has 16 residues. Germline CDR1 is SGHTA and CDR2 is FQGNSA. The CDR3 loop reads CASSLGPGGAKNIQYF. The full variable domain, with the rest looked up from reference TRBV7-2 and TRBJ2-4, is GAGVSQSPSNKVTEKGKDVELRCDPISGHTALYWYRQSLGQGLEFLIYFQGNSAPDKSGLPSDRFSAERTGGSVSTLTIQRTQQEDSAVYLCASSLGPGGAKNIQYFGAGTRLSVL.